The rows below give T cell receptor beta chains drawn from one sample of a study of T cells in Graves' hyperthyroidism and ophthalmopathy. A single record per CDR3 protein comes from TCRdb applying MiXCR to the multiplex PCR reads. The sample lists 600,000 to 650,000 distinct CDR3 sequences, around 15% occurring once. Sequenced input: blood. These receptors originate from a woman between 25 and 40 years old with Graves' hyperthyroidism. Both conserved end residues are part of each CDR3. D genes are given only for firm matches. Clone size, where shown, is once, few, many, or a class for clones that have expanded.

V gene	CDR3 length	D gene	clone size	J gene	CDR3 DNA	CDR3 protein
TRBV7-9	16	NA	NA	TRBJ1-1	TGTGCCAGCAGGGGTTCGTGGGGGCCCATGAACACTGAAGCTTTCTTT	CASRGSWGPMNTEAFF
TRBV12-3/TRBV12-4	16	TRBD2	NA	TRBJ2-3	TGTGCCAGCAGTGATCTAGCGGGAGTAGGAACAGATACGCAGTATTTT	CASSDLAGVGTDTQYF
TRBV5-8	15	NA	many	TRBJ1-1	TGTGCCAGCAGCTTCTCATTGACCAGGAACACTGAAGCTTTCTTT	CASSFSLTRNTEAFF
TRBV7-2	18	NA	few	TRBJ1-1	TGTGCCAGCAGCCCCCTAGGTGGCAGCCCGACTATGAACACTGAAGCTTTCTTT	CASSPLGGSPTMNTEAFF
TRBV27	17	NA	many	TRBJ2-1	TGTGCCAGCAGTACCATGTCTGAGTTCCGCTCCTACAATGAGCAGTTCTTC	CASSTMSEFRSYNEQFF
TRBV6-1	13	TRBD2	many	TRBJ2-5	TGTGCCAGCAGTTATGCGGGAGGAGAGACCCAGTACTTC	CASSYAGGETQYF
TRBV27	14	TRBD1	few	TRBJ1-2	TGTGCCAGCAGTTTAAATCAGGGGGCGTTGGGCTACACCTTC	CASSLNQGALGYTF
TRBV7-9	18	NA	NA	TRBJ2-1	TGTGCCAGCAGCTGGGGCAGGGGGTCGGCTAGCGCCTACAATGAGCAGTTCTTC	CASSWGRGSASAYNEQFF
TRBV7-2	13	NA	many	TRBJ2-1	TGTGCCAGCAGCTTAGCAGGGCACAATGAGCAGTTCTTC	CASSLAGHNEQFF
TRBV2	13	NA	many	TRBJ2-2	TGTGCCAGCAGTCCTATATCTTTTGGGGAGCTGTTTTTT	CASSPISFGELFF
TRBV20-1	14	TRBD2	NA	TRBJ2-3	TGCAGTGCTGAACTAGCGGGAGCAGTTGATACGCAGTATTTT	CSAELAGAVDTQYF
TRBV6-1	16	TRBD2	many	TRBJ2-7	TGTGCCAGCAGCTCCATGACTAGCGGGAGGGCCCACGAGCAGTACTTC	CASSSMTSGRAHEQYF
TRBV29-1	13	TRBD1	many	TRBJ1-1	TGCAGCGTGGGACAGGGGTATGGCACTGAAGCTTTCTTT	CSVGQGYGTEAFF
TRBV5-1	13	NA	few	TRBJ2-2	TGCGCCAGCAGCTTGAAGTTAGCCGGGGAGCTGTTTTTT	CASSLKLAGELFF
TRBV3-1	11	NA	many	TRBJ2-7	TGTGCCAGCCGGGGTGCCTACGAGCAGTACTTC	CASRGAYEQYF
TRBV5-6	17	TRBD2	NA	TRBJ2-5	TGTGCCAGCAGCTTAGGGACTAGCGGGATGGGTACTGAGACCCAGTACTTC	CASSLGTSGMGTETQYF
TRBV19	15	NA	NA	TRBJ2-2	TGTGCCAGTAGTATCCGATTTGGTCCATACGGGGAGCTGTTTTTT	CASSIRFGPYGELFF
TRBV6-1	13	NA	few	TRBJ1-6	TGTGCCAGCAGTGACGTTGGGGGACGACCCCTCCACTTT	CASSDVGGRPLHF
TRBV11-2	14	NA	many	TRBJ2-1	TGTGCCAGCAGCTTGGTTCCGATGGGGCATGAGCAGTTCTTC	CASSLVPMGHEQFF
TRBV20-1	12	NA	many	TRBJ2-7	TGCAGTGCTAGATCGGGTCTCGGGGAGCAGTACTTC	CSARSGLGEQYF
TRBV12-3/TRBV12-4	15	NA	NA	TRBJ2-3	TGTGCCAGCAGTTTATCAGTGGAGGGCACAGATACGCAGTATTTT	CASSLSVEGTDTQYF
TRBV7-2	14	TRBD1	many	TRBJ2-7	TGTGCCAGCAACCCGGGACAGGTCTCCTACGAGCAGTACTTC	CASNPGQVSYEQYF